This is a list of T cell receptor beta chains from one sample in a study of blood T cell repertoires in COVID-19. Sequencing was performed with immunoSEQ multiplex PCR; in TCRdb, only in-frame clones are kept and a portion is missing. The data contain about 80,000 clones, roughly 85% of them singletons. Sequencing was carried out using peripheral blood. These receptors originate from a woman in her 70s with acute or convalescent COVID-19. The CDR3 runs from the conserved cysteine through the conserved F or W. The D gene is left open where the match is weak. Part of the rows lack a size; the others show once, few, many or a class for expanded clones.

D gene	V gene	clone size	CDR3 length	J gene	CDR3 DNA	CDR3 protein
-	TRBV9	-	12	TRBJ1-1	TGTGCCAGCAGCCCCAACAGGGTAGAAGCTTTCTTT	CASSPNRVEAFF
-	TRBV29-1	-	12	TRBJ2-3	TGCAGCGTTGGCGAGACAGAACATGCGCAGTATTTT	CSVGETEHAQYF
-	TRBV6-2/TRBV6-3	-	19	TRBJ1-3	TGTGCCAGCAGTTTCCCCGGTGGGACACTGGTAGAAGCTGGAAACACCATATATTTT	CASSFPGGTLVEAGNTIYF
-	TRBV19	-	15	TRBJ2-4	TGTGCCAGTAGTAACAGGGAACTAGCCAAAAACATTCAGTACTTC	CASSNRELAKNIQYF
-	TRBV2	-	16	TRBJ1-5	TGTGCCAGCAGTGAAGCGGATGGCAGGGGTAATCAGCCCCAGCATTTT	CASSEADGRGNQPQHF
-	TRBV3-1/TRBV3-2	-	15	TRBJ1-1	TGTGCCAGCAGTCAAGGCTCTAGAGAGAACACTGAAGCTTTCTTT	CASSQGSRENTEAFF
-	TRBV6-5	-	14	TRBJ1-3	TGTGCCAGCAGTTACAGTAAGCACGGAAACACCATATATTTT	CASSYSKHGNTIYF
-	TRBV5-1	-	15	TRBJ2-7	TGCGCCAGCAGCGTGACAGCTGGCGGGACCTACGAGCAGTACTTC	CASSVTAGGTYEQYF
-	TRBV19	few	13	TRBJ2-1	TGTGCCAGTACCCCTGGAGACTACAATGAGCAGTTCTTC	CASTPGDYNEQFF
TRBD1	TRBV6-5	-	15	TRBJ1-2	TGTGCCAGCAGACCACAGGGGCTGGGGTACTATGGCTACACCTTC	CASRPQGLGYYGYTF
-	TRBV13	-	13	TRBJ2-3	TGTGCCAGCCGGATAGCGGCCACAGATACGCAGTATTTT	CASRIAATDTQYF
TRBD2	TRBV12-5	-	17	TRBJ2-7	TGTGCTAGTGGTTTCTCAACTAAGACTAGCGGGATCTACGAGCAGTACTTC	CASGFSTKTSGIYEQYF
TRBD2	TRBV4-2	few	17	TRBJ2-7	TGTGCCAGCAGCCAGATACCGAAGACTAGCGAGGACTACGAGCAGTACTTC	CASSQIPKTSEDYEQYF